This T cell receptor beta chain was sequenced in a study of blood T cell repertoires in COVID-19. Germline V gene sequence: CDR1 SGHDN, CDR2 FVKESK. The CDR3 covers 15 residues. V shed 3 bases and J shed 7 bases, with 16 bases lying between them. Participant age was about 18 to 89 years, and participants resided in roughly 25 US areas. Clones were read by immunoSEQ multiplex PCR, and TCRdb kept only the in-frame ones, dropping some. Of approximately 250,000 clones in the sample, around 88% were seen once. The receptor was isolated from a woman aged 40 to 50 with acute COVID-19. V usage is TRBV14 and J usage is TRBJ2-1; possibly TRBD1 for D (6 bases). The sample was PBMCs or T cells enriched from blood (not recorded which). The CDR3 is CASSHILDRRNEQFF. The CDR3 nucleotides are TGTGCCAGCAGCCATATTCTGGACAGAAGGAATGAGCAGTTCTTC.